This TCR beta chain emerged from a study of cytomegalovirus exposure and HLA in healthy donors. Germline values: CDR1 SGHTA, CDR2 FQGTGA. The CDR3 contains 15 residues. The ends were cut back, 2 bases at V and 5 bases at J, with 12 bases in the middle. Broader study findings: What TCR beta sequences reportedly achieved was accurate prediction of HLA-A and HLA-B alleles in most subjects.

A remark on this clone: As yet, its antigen is unknown.

The PCR employed 60 Vbeta primers together with 13 Jbeta primers. Measured with immunoSEQ multiplex PCR; TCRdb has only the in-frame clones, and not every one. The profile covers approximately 95,000 clones, with 75% to 85% appearing a single time and 11% taken by the ten largest. The sequence was obtained from a young man in good health and CMV-seropositive. Sample: PBMCs. This rearrangement joins TRBV7-3 to TRBJ2-2; D might be TRBD2 (7 bases). Here the CDR3 reads CASSLSGGPTGELFF. As DNA, the CDR3 is TGTGCCAGCAGCTTATCCGGGGGGCCTACCGGGGAGCTGTTTTTT.